The T cell receptor beta chain described here comes from a study of cytomegalovirus exposure and HLA in healthy donors. Study results and limitations: TCR beta V- and J-gene trimming was later associated with a missense DCLRE1C variant. More than 150 TCR beta chains were listed as cytomegalovirus-associated.

CDR3 length: 13 amino acids. Germline CDR1 reads SNHLY; CDR2 reads FYNNEI. V shed 4 bases and J shed 5 bases, with 9 bases lying between them. There are a few counts of this clone. Antigen unknown. With 60 Vbeta and 13 Jbeta primers, the PCR was carried out. Clones were sequenced by immunoSEQ multiplex PCR, and TCRdb holds only the in-frame ones, with some missing. The table lists 55,000 to 85,000 clones, roughly 68% of them singletons, with 3% to 3.5% in the top ten. The rearrangement joins TRBV2 to TRBJ1-5; D uncertain. Sample: PBMCs. This TCR was sampled from a woman aged 45-65 years in good health and CMV-seronegative. CDR3 sequence: CASSVRRDQPQHF. CDR3 nucleotide sequence: TGTGCCAGCAGTGTGCGGAGAGATCAGCCCCAGCATTTT.